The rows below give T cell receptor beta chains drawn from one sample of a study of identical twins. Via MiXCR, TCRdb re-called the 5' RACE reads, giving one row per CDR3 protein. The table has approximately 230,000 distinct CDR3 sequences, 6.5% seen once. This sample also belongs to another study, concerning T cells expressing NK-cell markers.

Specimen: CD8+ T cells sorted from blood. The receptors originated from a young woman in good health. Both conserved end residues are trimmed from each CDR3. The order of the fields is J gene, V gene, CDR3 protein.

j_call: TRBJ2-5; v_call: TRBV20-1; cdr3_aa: SAGESGGAQETQY
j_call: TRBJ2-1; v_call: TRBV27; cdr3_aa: ASTSADEQF
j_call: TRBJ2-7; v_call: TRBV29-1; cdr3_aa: SVGLPEAYEQY
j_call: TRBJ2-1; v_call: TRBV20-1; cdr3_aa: SASTLAAAYNEQF
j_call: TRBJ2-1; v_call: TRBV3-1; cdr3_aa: ASSPGLAGGIRYNEQF
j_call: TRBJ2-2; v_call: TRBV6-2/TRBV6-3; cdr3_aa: ASSYVASGTGELF
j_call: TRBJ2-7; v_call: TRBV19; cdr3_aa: ASSMVSQSSYEQY
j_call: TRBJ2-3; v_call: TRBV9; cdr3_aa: ASSDSGPVLGSDTQY
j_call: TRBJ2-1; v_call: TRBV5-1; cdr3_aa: ASSYTTGSSYNEQF
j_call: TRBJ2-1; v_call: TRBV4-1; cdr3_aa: ASSQGARLSYNEQF
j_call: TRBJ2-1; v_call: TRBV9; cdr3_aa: ASGPGLSSYNEQF
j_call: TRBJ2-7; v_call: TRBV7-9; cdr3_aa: ASSHDGGSSYEQY
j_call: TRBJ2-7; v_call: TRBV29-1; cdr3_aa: SVGAQFSYEQY
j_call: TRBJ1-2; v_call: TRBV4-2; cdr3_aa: ASSQDLLGNYGYT
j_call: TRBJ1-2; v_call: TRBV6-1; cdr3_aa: ASRTPGGLDGYT
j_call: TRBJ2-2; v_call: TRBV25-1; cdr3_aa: ASQPGRVNTGELF
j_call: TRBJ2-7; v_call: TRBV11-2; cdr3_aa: ASSFSQGYEQY
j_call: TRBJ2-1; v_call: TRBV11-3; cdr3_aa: ASSDRDLAGDNEQF
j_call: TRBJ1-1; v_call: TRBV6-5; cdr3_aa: ATYFGGVGAF
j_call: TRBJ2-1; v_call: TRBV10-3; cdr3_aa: AISESKALAGEQF
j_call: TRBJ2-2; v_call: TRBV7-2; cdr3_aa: ASSLGTSGQVGLF
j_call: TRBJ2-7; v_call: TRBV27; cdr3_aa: ASSPQSAVTYEQY
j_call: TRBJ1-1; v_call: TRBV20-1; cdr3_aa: SAGLGAF